These 30 T cell receptor beta chains were sequenced from one sample in a study of T cell responses to AZD1222 COVID-19 vaccine (dated by TCRdb to the early 2020s). The time point label, as the study defines it: about 28 days (+/-7) after the second vaccine dose. Library preparation used the immunoSEQ multiplex PCR assay. Imported from immuneACCESS, the table was reduced by TCRdb to in-frame sequences with V and J called. These copies leave out some clones; in studies compared against another copy, an unresolved V gene accounts for under half, and the cause of the remainder is not known. This sample lists some 150,000 clones; approximately 87% were detected once. The ten largest clones capture roughly 4% of the sample. The sequencing here drew on peripheral blood, taken 28 days after the second AZD1222 dose. The receptor source for this set is an adult who received the AZD1222 COVID-19 vaccine.

This clone was recorded once. This chain joins TRBV11-2 and TRBJ1-3; D gene unclear. Trimming pared 2 bases from V and 9 bases from J, leaving 5 bases between. Per the germline V gene, CDR1 is SGHAT and CDR2 is FQNNGV. The CDR3 totals 11 residues. CDR3 loop: CASSLQSTIYF. The CDR3 DNA follows: TGTGCCAGCAGCTTACAAAGCACCATATATTTT.

This clone has a single count. The V gene is TRBV6-5, the J gene TRBJ1-2; tentative D call: TRBD1 (6 bases). CDR3 length: 14 amino acids. Germline CDR1 reads MNHEY; CDR2 reads SVGAGI. The V and J ends lost 5 bases and 4 bases respectively, with 14 bases between them. As DNA, the CDR3 is TGTGCCAGCAGTCACGGACAGAGGATCTATGGCTACACCTTC. It translates to CASSHGQRIYGYTF.

The chain recombines TRBV5-1 with TRBJ2-1; tentatively, D is TRBD1 or TRBD2 (5 bases each). Trimming removed 3 bases from V and 4 bases from J, with 8 bases in between. This CDR3 has 13 amino acids. Germline assignment: CDR1 SGHRS and CDR2 YFSETQ. The CDR3 is CASSWDAYNEQFF. CDR3 DNA sequence: TGCGCCAGCAGCTGGGACGCTTACAATGAGCAGTTCTTC.

The CDR3 spells CASSPQGGRGNEKLFF. In nucleotides, the CDR3 is TGTGCCAGCAGCCCACAGGGCGGAAGAGGGAATGAAAAACTGTTTTTT. The rearrangement joins TRBV5-4 to TRBJ1-4; D possibly corresponds to TRBD1 (6 bases). The V and J ends lost 4 bases and 5 bases respectively, with 18 bases between them. Germline V gene lookup returns CDR1 SGHNT and CDR2 YYREEE (reference sequence). CDR3 length: 16 residues.

V gene TRBV27 combines with J gene TRBJ1-2; 10 bases map to TRBD1. The CDR3 runs 14 residues. The germline gives CDR1 MNHEY, CDR2 SMNVEV (reference sequence). Trimming at V came to 6 bases and at J to 4 bases, leaving 5 bases not matched to a gene. In DNA, the CDR3 is TGTGCCAGCAGGAGGGACAGGGGCCTCTATGGCTACACCTTC. This gives the protein CASRRDRGLYGYTF.

This chain links TRBV11-2 with TRBJ2-2; no reliable D call. Germline V gene sequence: CDR1 SGHAT, CDR2 FQNNGV. V was clipped by 3 bases and J by 3 bases, with 11 bases between them. This CDR3 is built from 15 residues. The CDR3 loop is CASSLDRRYTGELFF. In DNA form, the CDR3 reads TGTGCCAGCAGCTTGGATAGGAGATACACCGGGGAGCTGTTTTTT.

The V gene is TRBV5-6, the J gene TRBJ1-2; 8 bases map to TRBD1. V shed 5 bases, J shed 7 bases, and the junction held 7 bases outside the gene matches. From germline, CDR1 is SGHDT and CDR2 YYEEEE. CDR3 size: 13 residues. In DNA, the CDR3 is TGTGCCAGCAGTACGCAGGGGGCCAGTGGCTACACCTTC. This gives the protein CASSTQGASGYTF. Full variable domain (outside the CDR3, taken from reference TRBV5-6 and TRBJ1-2): DAGVTQSPTHLIKTRGQQVTLRCSPKSGHDTVSWYQQALGQGPQFIFQYYEEEERQRGNFPDRFSGHQFPNYSSELNVNALLLGDSALYLCASSTQGASGYTFGSGTRLTVV.

V usage is TRBV30 and J usage is TRBJ2-3; 9 bases match TRBD2. In germline, CDR1 is GTSNPN, CDR2 SVGIG (reference sequence). V lost 2 bases, J lost 2 bases, and 5 bases stayed unmatched. This CDR3 contains 15 residues. CDR3 sequence: CAWSSGGPFTDTQYF. The CDR3 DNA reads TGTGCCTGGAGTAGCGGGGGGCCCTTCACAGATACGCAGTATTTT.

This clone was counted only a few times. This rearrangement joins TRBV5-5 to TRBJ1-2, with D possibly being TRBD1 (6 bases). Deletions cut 0 bases from V and 8 bases from J, with 14 bases between. The CDR3 runs 14 residues. CDR1 and CDR2 (germline): SGHKS, YYEKEE (reference sequence). The CDR3 protein is CASSLAQGGRGYTF. In nucleotides, the CDR3 is TGTGCCAGCAGCTTGGCGCAAGGGGGGAGAGGCTACACCTTC.

V gene TRBV6-5 combines with J gene TRBJ1-1; TRBD1 might be the D (5 bases). Germline V lookup: CDR1 MNHEY, CDR2 SVGAGI. Trimming left V 7 bases short and J 3 bases short, with 12 bases between. The CDR3 runs 13 residues. The CDR3 loop is CASKIRGDTEAFF. CDR3 in DNA: TGTGCCAGCAAGATTAGGGGAGACACTGAAGCTTTCTTT.

The chain uses TRBV10-3 and TRBJ2-4, with 7 bases matching TRBD1. Trimming removed 2 bases from V and 6 bases from J; junction bases left unmatched: 7. The germline V gene has CDR1 ENHRY and CDR2 SYGVKD. The CDR3 loop spans 15 amino acids. CDR3: CAISEPDNRGNIQYF. The CDR3, as DNA: TGTGCCATCAGTGAGCCGGATAACAGGGGAAACATTCAGTACTTC.

A word on this clone: This specimen includes other DNA sequences encoding the same CDR3. The chain joins TRBV6-5 to TRBJ2-5; TRBD2 might be the D (6 bases). Germline CDR1 and CDR2: MNHEY and SVGAGI. This CDR3 is built from 13 residues. Trimming removed 2 bases from V and 2 bases from J, with 6 bases in between. The CDR3 bases are TGTGCCAGCAGTTACGGGGGGCAAGAGACCCAGTACTTC. Translation: CASSYGGQETQYF.

This clone was counted a single time. J is TRBJ1-6 and V is TRBV7-8, with D unclear. The length of the CDR3 is 21 residues. V lost 2 bases and J 0 bases, leaving 23 bases between the germline ends. The germline gives CDR1 SGHVS, CDR2 FQNEAQ. CDR3 residues: CASSLRAGSGSSVSYNSPLHF. CDR3 nucleotide sequence: TGTGCCAGCAGCTTAAGGGCGGGGTCGGGGTCGTCCGTCTCCTATAATTCACCCCTCCACTTT.

The chain couples TRBV3-1 (or the pseudogene TRBV3-2) to TRBJ2-5, with a tentative D call TRBD2 (5 bases). V lost 1 base to trimming and J lost 5 bases, with 17 bases between them. The germline gives CDR1 LGHDT, CDR2 YNNKEL (reference sequence). This CDR3 is built from 16 residues. The CDR3, as DNA: TGTGCCAGCAGCCAAGTAGGAGGATCTTGGGAGGAGACCCAGTACTTC. It translates to CASSQVGGSWEETQYF.

The chain couples TRBV2 to TRBJ1-5, with D unresolved. V was trimmed by 3 bases and J by 4 bases, leaving 10 bases between them. CDR3 size: 14 residues. Germline lookup yields CDR1 SNHLY and CDR2 FYNNEI. CDR3 loop: CASSDPGGNQPQHF. The CDR3 DNA sequence: TGTGCCAGCAGTGACCCTGGTGGAAATCAGCCCCAGCATTTT.

This sequence joins TRBV7-9 and TRBJ2-6, with D possibly TRBD2 on 5 matching bases. V was clipped by 5 bases and J by 0 bases, with 11 bases between them. CDR1 and CDR2 (germline): SEHNR, FQNEAQ (reference sequence). CDR3 length: 16 residues. The CDR3 spells CASSQRRDSGANVLTF. The CDR3 bases are TGTGCCAGCAGCCAGAGACGGGACTCTGGGGCCAACGTCCTGACTTTC.

This clone was seen just once. The chain is built from TRBV6-6 and TRBJ1-6; no firm D call. Trimming pared 6 bases from V and 10 bases from J, leaving 16 bases between. This CDR3 region has 14 residues. Germline assignment: CDR1 MNHNY and CDR2 SVGAGI (reference sequence). Here the CDR3 DNA reads TGTGCCAGCAGCCGCGGGCAGTCGGAATCACCCCTCCACTTT. This encodes CASSRGQSESPLHF.

The V call is TRBV5-1, the J call TRBJ2-1; D might be TRBD1 or TRBD2, each matching 5 bases. Trimming removed 1 base at V and 5 bases at J, with 13 bases between. Germline V lookup: CDR1 SGHRS, CDR2 YFSETQ. CDR3 length equals 15 residues. CDR3 in amino acids: CASSLRGAGNNEQFF. DNA for the CDR3: TGCGCCAGCAGCTTGCGAGGGGCCGGAAACAATGAGCAGTTCTTC.

This clone was seen a single time. The J gene is TRBJ1-1, the V gene TRBV13, with no clear D. Trimming stripped 5 bases from V and 6 bases from J, with 10 bases between. The CDR3 is made up of 12 amino acids. The germline V gene has CDR1 PRHDT and CDR2 FYEKMQ (reference sequence). CDR3 DNA sequence: TGTGCCAGCAGCCCCGGATCGGCTGAAGCTTTCTTT. Its translation: CASSPGSAEAFF.

This chain links TRBV6-1 with TRBJ1-2; possibly TRBD1 for D (5 bases). This CDR3 region has 16 residues. The V end was cut by 2 bases, the J end by 4 bases, with 17 bases between. Germline CDR1 MNHNS, CDR2 SASEGT. Here the CDR3 reads CASSERPPRGGYGYTF. As DNA, the CDR3 is TGTGCCAGCAGTGAAAGACCACCTCGGGGCGGCTATGGCTACACCTTC.

The gene calls are TRBV7-3 and TRBJ1-1; a weak D match, TRBD1 (5 bases). Trimming took 7 bases from V and 9 from J, leaving 15 bases between them. CDR3 length: 12 residues. Germline V gene data show CDR1 as SGHTA and CDR2 as FQGTGA. This CDR3 reads CASTSGGEKAFF. CDR3 DNA sequence: TGTGCCAGCACCTCGGGGGGGGAGAAAGCTTTCTTT. Using reference TRBV7-3 and TRBJ1-1 for the parts outside the CDR3, the full variable domain is GAGVSQTPSNKVTEKGKYVELRCDPISGHTALYWYRQSLGQGPEFLIYFQGTGAADDSGLPNDRFFAVRPEGSVSTLKIQRTERGDSAVYLCASTSGGEKAFFGQGTRLTVV.

The chain couples TRBV19 to TRBJ2-5, with D unresolved. The CDR3 totals 13 residues. V lost 6 bases, J lost 2 bases, and 10 bases lay in between. CDR1 and CDR2 (germline): LNHDA, SQIVND (reference sequence). The CDR3 nucleotides read TGTGCCAGTAGGGCCCTTTGGCAAGAGACCCAGTACTTC. As protein: CASRALWQETQYF.

The V gene is TRBV5-6, the J gene TRBJ1-5; the match to TRBD1 covers 8 bases. The CDR3 is 14 residues long. Losses at the gene ends were 2 bases for V and 7 bases for J; bases not matched to a gene: 5. Germline-derived CDR1 and CDR2 are SGHDT and YYEEEE. The DNA for the CDR3 is TGTGCCAGCAGCTTCAGGGGGCTGGGGCAGCCCCAGCATTTT. It codes for CASSFRGLGQPQHF. Variable domain in full (rest from reference TRBV5-6 and TRBJ1-5): DAGVTQSPTHLIKTRGQQVTLRCSPKSGHDTVSWYQQALGQGPQFIFQYYEEEERQRGNFPDRFSGHQFPNYSSELNVNALLLGDSALYLCASSFRGLGQPQHFGDGTRLSIL.

The chain has TRBV7-9 and TRBJ1-1, with a possible D match to TRBD1 (6 bases). The V end was cut by 1 base, the J end by 4 bases, with 10 bases between. This CDR3 region has 14 residues. The germline V gene has CDR1 SEHNR and CDR2 FQNEAQ (reference sequence). The CDR3 DNA is TGTGCCAGCAGCTTAGTCGCAGGGGCCACTGAAGCTTTCTTT. Translating it yields CASSLVAGATEAFF.

The chain links TRBV27 to TRBJ2-7; 7 nucleotides align to TRBD1. V gave up 6 bases and J gave up 4 bases; unmatched junction bases: 12. The germline V gene has CDR1 MNHEY and CDR2 SMNVEV (reference sequence). The CDR3 runs to 15 residues. The CDR3 DNA is TGTGCCAGCAGGCCTACTGAGACAGGGAAGTACGAGCAGTACTTC. Translation gives CASRPTETGKYEQYF.

DNA of the CDR3: TGTGCCAGCAGCGTAGAAGTTGGGGGGGGCCCCTACGAGCAGTACTTC. It yields the protein CASSVEVGGGPYEQYF. The gene calls are TRBV9 and TRBJ2-7; a weak D match, TRBD2 (7 bases). V was cut by 0 bases and J by 2 bases, with 15 bases left in between. Germline-derived CDR1 and CDR2 are SGDLS and YYNGEE. CDR3 length: 16 residues.

V is TRBV6-5 and J is TRBJ2-7; D unresolved. CDR1 is MNHEY and CDR2 is SVGAGI in the germline V gene. The CDR3 runs 15 residues. V shed 6 bases and J shed 1 base, with 16 bases lying between them. This CDR3 reads CASSRAALRSYEQYF. The CDR3 DNA follows: TGTGCCAGCAGCCGGGCGGCACTAAGGTCCTACGAGCAGTACTTC.

The chain is built from TRBV7-9 and TRBJ2-7; 9 nucleotides match TRBD1. V lost 5 bases and J lost 2; bases outside the gene matches: 4. In germline, CDR1 is SEHNR, CDR2 FQNEAQ (reference sequence). This CDR3 spans 14 amino acids. The CDR3 loop is CASSSRDRAYEQYF. The CDR3 DNA reads TGTGCCAGCAGCAGCCGGGACAGGGCCTACGAGCAGTACTTC.

The gene calls are TRBV6-5 and TRBJ1-2; no firm D call. The V and J ends lost 4 bases and 0 bases respectively, with 9 bases between them. Looked up from germline, CDR1 is MNHEY and CDR2 is SVGAGI. The CDR3 is made up of 14 amino acids. Here the CDR3 reads CASSLSGANYGYTF. The CDR3 DNA reads as TGTGCCAGCAGTTTGTCGGGAGCTAACTATGGCTACACCTTC.

On this clone: The same CDR3 is also encoded by other DNA sequences in this sample. The gene calls are TRBV4-3 and TRBJ1-1; possibly TRBD1 for D (6 bases). The CDR3 runs 13 residues. The germline V gene encodes CDR1 LGHNA and CDR2 YSLEER. V lost 3 bases and J lost 2, with 7 bases in between. The CDR3, as DNA: TGCGCCAGCAGCCAGGACAGAAACACTGAAGCTTTCTTT. This sequence encodes CASSQDRNTEAFF.